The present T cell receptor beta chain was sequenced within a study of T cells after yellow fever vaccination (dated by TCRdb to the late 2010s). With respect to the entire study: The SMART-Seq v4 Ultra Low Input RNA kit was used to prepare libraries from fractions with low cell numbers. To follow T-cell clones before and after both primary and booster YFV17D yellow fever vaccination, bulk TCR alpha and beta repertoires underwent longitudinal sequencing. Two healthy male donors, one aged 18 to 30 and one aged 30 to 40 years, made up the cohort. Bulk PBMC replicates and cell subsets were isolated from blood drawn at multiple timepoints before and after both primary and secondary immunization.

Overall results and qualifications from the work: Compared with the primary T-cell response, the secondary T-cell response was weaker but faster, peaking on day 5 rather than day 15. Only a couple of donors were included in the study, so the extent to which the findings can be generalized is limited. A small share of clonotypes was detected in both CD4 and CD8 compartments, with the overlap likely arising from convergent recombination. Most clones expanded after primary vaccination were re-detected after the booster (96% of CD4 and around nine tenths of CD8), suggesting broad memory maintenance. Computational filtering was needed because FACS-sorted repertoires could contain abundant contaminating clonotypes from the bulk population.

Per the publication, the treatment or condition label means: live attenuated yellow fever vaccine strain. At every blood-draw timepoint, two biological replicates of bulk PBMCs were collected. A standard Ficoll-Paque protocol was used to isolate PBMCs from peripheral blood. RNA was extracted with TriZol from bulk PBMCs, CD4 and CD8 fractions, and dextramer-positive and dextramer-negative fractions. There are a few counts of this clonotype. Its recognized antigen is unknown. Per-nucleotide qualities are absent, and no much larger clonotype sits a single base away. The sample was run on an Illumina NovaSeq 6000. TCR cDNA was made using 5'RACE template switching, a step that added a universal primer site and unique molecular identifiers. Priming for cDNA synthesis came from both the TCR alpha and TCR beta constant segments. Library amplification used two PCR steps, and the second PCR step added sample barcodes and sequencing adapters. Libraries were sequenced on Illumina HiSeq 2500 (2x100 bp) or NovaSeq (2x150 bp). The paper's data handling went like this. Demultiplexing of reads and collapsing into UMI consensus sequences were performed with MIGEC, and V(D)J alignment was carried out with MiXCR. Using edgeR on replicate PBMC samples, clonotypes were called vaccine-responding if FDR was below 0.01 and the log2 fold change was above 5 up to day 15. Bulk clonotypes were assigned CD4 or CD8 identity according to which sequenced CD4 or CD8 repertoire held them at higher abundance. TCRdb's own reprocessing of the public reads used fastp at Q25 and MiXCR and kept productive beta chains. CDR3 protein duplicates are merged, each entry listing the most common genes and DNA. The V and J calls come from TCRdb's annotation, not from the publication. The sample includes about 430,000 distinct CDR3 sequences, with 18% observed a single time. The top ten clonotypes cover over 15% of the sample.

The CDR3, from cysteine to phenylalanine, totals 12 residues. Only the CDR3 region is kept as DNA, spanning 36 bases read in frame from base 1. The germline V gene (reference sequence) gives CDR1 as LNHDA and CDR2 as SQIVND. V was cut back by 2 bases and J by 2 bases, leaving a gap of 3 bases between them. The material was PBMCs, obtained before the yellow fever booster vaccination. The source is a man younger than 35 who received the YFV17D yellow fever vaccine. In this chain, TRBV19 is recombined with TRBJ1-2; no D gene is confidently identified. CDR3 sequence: CASSIINYGYTF. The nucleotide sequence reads TGTGCCAGTAGTATAATCAACTATGGCTACACCTTC.